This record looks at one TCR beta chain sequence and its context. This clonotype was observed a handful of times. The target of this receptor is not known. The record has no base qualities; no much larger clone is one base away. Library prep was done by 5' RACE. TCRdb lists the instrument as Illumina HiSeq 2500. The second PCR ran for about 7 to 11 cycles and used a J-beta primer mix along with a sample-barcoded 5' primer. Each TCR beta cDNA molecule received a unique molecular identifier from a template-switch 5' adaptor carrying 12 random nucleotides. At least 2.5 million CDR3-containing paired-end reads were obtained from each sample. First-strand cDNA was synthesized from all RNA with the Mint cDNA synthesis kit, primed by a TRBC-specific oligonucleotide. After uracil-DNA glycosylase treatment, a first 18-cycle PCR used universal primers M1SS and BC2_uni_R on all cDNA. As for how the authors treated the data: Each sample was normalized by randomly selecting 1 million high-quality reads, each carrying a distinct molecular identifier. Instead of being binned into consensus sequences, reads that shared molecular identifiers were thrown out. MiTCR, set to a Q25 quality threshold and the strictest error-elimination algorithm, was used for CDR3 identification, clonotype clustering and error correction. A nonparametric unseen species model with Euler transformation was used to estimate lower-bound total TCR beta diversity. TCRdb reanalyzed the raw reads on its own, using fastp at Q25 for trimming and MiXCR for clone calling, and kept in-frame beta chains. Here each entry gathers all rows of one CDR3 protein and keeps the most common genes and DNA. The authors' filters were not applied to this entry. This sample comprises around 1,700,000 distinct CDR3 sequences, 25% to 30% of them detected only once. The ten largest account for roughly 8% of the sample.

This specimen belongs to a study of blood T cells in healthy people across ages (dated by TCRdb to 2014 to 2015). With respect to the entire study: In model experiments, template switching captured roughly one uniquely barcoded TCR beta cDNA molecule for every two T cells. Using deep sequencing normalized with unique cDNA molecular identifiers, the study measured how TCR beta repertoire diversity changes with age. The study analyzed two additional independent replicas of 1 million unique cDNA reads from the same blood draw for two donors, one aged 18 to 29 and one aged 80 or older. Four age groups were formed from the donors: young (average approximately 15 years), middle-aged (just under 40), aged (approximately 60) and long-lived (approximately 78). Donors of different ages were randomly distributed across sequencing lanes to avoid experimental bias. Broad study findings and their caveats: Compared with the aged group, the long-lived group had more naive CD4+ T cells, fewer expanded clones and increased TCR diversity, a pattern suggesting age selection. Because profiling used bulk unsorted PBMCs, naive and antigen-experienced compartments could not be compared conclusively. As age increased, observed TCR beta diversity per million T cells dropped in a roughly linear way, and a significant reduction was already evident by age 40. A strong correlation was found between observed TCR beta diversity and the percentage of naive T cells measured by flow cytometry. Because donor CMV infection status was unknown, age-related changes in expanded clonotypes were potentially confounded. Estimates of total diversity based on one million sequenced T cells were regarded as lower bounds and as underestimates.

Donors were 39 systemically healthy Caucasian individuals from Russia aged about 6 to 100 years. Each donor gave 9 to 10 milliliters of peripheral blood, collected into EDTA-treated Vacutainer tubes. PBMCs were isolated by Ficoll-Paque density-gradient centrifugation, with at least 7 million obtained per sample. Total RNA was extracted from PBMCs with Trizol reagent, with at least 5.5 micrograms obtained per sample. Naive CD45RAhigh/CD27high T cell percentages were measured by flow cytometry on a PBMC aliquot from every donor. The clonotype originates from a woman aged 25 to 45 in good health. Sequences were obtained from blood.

The nucleotide sequence reads TGTGCCAGCAGCTCGTGGGGCTGGGGTGAGGAGACCCAGTACTTC. Protein translation: CASSSWGWGEETQYF. This sequence uses TRBV7-2 and TRBJ2-5; TRBD1 might be the D gene, on 5 matching bases. Looking up the germline V gene yields CDR1 SGHTA and CDR2 FQGNSA. The junction carries 17 bases between V and J, which are trimmed by 4 bases and 5 bases respectively. The CDR3, from cysteine to phenylalanine, totals 15 residues. Of the read, only the CDR3 DNA is kept; its 45 bases are in frame from base 1.